This T cell receptor beta chain comes out of a study of identical twins. Details on this clonotype: This sequence may be a read error, since a much larger clone differs from it by one base.

TCRdb re-called the 5' RACE reads through MiXCR, storing one row per CDR3 protein. Among 1.5 million to 2 million distinct CDR3 sequences listed, around 29% were seen once. This CDR3 region has 15 residues. Germline CDR1 SGHRS, CDR2 YFSETQ. V was pared by 4 bases and J by 4 bases, with 17 bases between. The sequence came from a newborn girl in good health. Sequences were obtained from cord blood. The chain combines TRBV5-1 with TRBJ1-1; D possibly corresponds to TRBD1 (5 bases). The CDR3 sequence: CASSPRDPGGTEAFF. The CDR3 coding sequence is TGCGCCAGCAGCCCGCGAGACCCCGGGGGCACTGAAGCTTTCTTT.